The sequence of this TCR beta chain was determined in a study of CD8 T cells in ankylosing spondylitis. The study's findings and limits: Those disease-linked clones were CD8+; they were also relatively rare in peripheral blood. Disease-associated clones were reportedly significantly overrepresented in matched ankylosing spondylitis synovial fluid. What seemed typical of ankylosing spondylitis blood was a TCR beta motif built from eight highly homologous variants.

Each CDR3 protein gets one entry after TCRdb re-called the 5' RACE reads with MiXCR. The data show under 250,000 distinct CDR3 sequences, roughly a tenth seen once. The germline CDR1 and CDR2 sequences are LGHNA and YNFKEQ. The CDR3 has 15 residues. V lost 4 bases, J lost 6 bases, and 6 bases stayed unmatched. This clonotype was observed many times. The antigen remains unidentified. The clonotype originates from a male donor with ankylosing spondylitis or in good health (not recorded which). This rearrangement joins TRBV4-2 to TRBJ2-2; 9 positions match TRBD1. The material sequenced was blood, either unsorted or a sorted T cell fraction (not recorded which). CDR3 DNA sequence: TGTGCCAGCAGCCTGGGACAGGGTGAGGCCGGGGAGCTGTTTTTT. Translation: CASSLGQGEAGELFF.